In this sample, the clone carrying this TCR beta chain turned up a few times. As yet, its antigen is unknown. There are 18 residues in the CDR3. With V trimmed by 3 bases and J by 1 base, 9 bases remained unmatched. Germline V lookup: CDR1 MDHEN, CDR2 SYDVKM. PCR was performed using 60 Vbeta and 13 Jbeta primers. Under the authors' procedure: Counted up in a later analysis, unique TCR beta chains came to about 83 million, with around 10 million shared. Assay used: immunoSEQ multiplex PCR; TCRdb lists only in-frame clones, some missing. That table is the source of V, J and clone size, and D and trimming were worked out from the DNA. This table holds some 120,000 clones, over 65% found once. This sample is part of a study of cytomegalovirus exposure and HLA in healthy donors. General study findings and limits: Near-uniform donor sequencing depth was presumed by presence/absence analyses. Later findings reportedly placed an Asian-associated ancestry cluster below the roughly 700-donor mean for N-insertions. When a later analysis compared HLA-associated TCR beta chains with equally common others, the HLA-associated chains turned out to be more clonally expanded and to have lower generation probabilities.

The sample comprised PBMCs. The source is a man aged 35-49 years in good health and CMV-seropositive. The gene calls are TRBV28 and TRBJ2-1, with TRBD2 identical over 10 bases. CDR3 nucleotide sequence: TGTGCCAGCAGTTTTTTGGCTAGCGGGAGTCCTTCCTACAATGAGCAGTTCTTC. This encodes CASSFLASGSPSYNEQFF.